This T cell receptor beta chain was documented in a study of cytomegalovirus exposure and HLA in healthy donors. Regarding the study as a whole: With DRB1 most and HLA-C fewest, TCR association rates differed between HLA loci in a later analysis. Three of the chains that were CMV-associated were confirmed in vitro to be specific for CMV antigens.

Healthy bone marrow donors formed the donor group. Germline-derived CDR1 and CDR2 are MDHEN and SYDVKM. The ends lost 7 bases at V and 9 bases at J; junction bases unmatched: 18. This CDR3 is built from 16 residues. The study ran its PCR with 60 Vbeta and 13 Jbeta primers. Data came from immunoSEQ multiplex PCR; TCRdb stores just in-frame clones and leaves some out. This table holds about 200,000 clones, roughly 90% found once. Worth noting for this clone: What it binds is unknown.

The sample taken for sequencing was PBMCs. The chain is built from TRBV28 and TRBJ2-1; 7 nucleotides agree with TRBD2. This sequence originates from a woman in her 30s in good health and CMV-seronegative. The CDR3, as DNA: TGTGCCAGCACCCCAGCGGGGCGCACCTTGGGGGGTGAGCAGTTCTTC. Translating it yields CASTPAGRTLGGEQFF.